The table lists the clone carrying this T cell receptor (beta chain) with a few counts. Its specificity is unknown. The same CDR3 is also encoded by other DNA sequences in this sample. Trimming removed 0 bases from V and 2 bases from J, with 7 bases in between. This CDR3 has 14 amino acids. The germline V gene has CDR1 SGDLS and CDR2 YYNGEE. This entry comes from a study of beta chain features in type 1 diabetes. CD45RO/CCR7/CD25/CD127/CD95/CD27 separated CD4+ naive, central memory, regulatory and stem cell-like memory cells by sorting. The sequenced template was cDNA made from the entire isolated RNA. Profiled with immunoSEQ multiplex PCR; TCRdb holds only in-frame clones, not every one. In the table there are around 430,000 clones, around 30% of which are singletons. Study-level results: A pattern of fewer insertions and more deletions at VDJ junctions was seen in type 1 diabetes patients. Shorter TCRB CDR3s, moderately but significantly so, marked every one of the four CD4+ subsets in Type 1 diabetes patients.

Source material: naive CD4+ T cells from blood. The clonotype comes from a man aged 18 to 30 in good health. This chain links TRBV9 with TRBJ2-3, with D unclear. The CDR3 bases are TGTGCCAGCAGCGTAGCTCTCCACACAGATACGCAGTATTTT. This gives the protein CASSVALHTDTQYF.